These 3 T cell receptor beta chains share one sample of origin, sequenced in a study of blood T cell repertoires in COVID-19. Sequencing used immunoSEQ multiplex PCR; TCRdb keeps in-frame clones, though not all of them. The sample records approximately 82,000 clones, over 80% being singletons. The material sequenced was peripheral blood. These receptors were collected from a woman aged 55 to 70 with active COVID-19.

This sequence joins TRBV28 and TRBJ1-1, with 12 nucleotides matching TRBD1. CDR1 is MDHEN, CDR2 SYDVKM, per germline. Trimming at V came to 3 bases and at J to 4 bases, leaving 3 bases not matched to a gene. There are 15 residues in the CDR3. CDR3 DNA: TGTGCCAGCAGTTTGGGGGGACAGGGGGCCACTGAAGCTTTCTTT. This gives the protein CASSLGGQGATEAFF. Together with reference TRBV28 and TRBJ1-1, the CDR3 gives the full variable domain: DVKVTQSSRYLVKRTGEKVFLECVQDMDHENMFWYRQDPGLGLRLIYFSYDVKMKEKGDIPEGYSVSREKKERFSLILESASTNQTSMYLCASSLGGQGATEAFFGQGTRLTVV.

The chain uses TRBV10-1 and TRBJ2-5, with D perhaps TRBD2 (5 bases). Trimming took off 5 bases at V and 7 bases at J, with 14 bases between the two ends. CDR3 size: 13 residues. Germline loops: CDR1 WNHNN, CDR2 SYGVQD (reference sequence). In DNA, the CDR3 is TGCGCCAGCAGTCCCCGAATCGAGGGGACCCAGTACTTC. Protein: CASSPRIEGTQYF.

V usage is TRBV5-1 and J usage is TRBJ1-1; D gene uncertain. Trimming shortened V by 4 bases and J by 3 bases, and 10 bases separated the two germline ends. The germline CDR1 and CDR2 sequences are SGHRS and YFSETQ. This CDR3 is built from 13 residues. CDR3 protein: CASSPGLDTEAFF. CDR3 bases: TGCGCCAGCAGCCCCGGACTTGACACTGAAGCTTTCTTT. Looking up the rest from reference TRBV5-1 and TRBJ1-1 gives the full variable domain: KAGVTQTPRYLIKTRGQQVTLSCSPISGHRSVSWYQQTPGQGLQFLFEYFSETQRNKGNFPGRFSGRQFSNSRSEMNVSTLELGDSALYLCASSPGLDTEAFFGQGTRLTVV.